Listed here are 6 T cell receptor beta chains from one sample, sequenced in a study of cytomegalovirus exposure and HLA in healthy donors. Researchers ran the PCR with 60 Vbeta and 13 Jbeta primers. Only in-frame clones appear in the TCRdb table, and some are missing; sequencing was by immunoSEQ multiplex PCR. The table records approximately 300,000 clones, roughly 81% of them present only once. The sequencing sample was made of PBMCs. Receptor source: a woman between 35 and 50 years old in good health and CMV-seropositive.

CDR3: CASSESWVGSRMFF. The CDR3 DNA reads as TGTGCCAGCAGTGAAAGTTGGGTCGGGAGTAGGATGTTCTTC. This chain joins TRBV25-1 and TRBJ2-1; D perhaps matches TRBD2 (6 bases). The V and J ends lost 2 bases and 15 bases respectively, with 20 bases between them. In germline, CDR1 is MGHDK, CDR2 SYGVNS. The CDR3 contains 14 residues.

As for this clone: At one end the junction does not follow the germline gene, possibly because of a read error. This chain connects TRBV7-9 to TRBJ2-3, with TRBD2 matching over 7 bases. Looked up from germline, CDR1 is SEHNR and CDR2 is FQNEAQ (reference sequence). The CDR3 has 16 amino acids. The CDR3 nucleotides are TGTTCCAGCAGCTTAGGGGAGGGGCGAGAAGCAGATACGCAGTATTTT. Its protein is CSSSLGEGREADTQYF. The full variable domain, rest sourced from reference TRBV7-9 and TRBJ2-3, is DTGVSQNPRHKITKRGQNVTFRCDPISEHNRLYWYRQTLGQGPEFLTYFQNEAQLEKSRLLSDRFSAERPKGSFSTLEIQRTEQGDSAMYLCSSSLGEGREADTQYFGPGTRLTVL.

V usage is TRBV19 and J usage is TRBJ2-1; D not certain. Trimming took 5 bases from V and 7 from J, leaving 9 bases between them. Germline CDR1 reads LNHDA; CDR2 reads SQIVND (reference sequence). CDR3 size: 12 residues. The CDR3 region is CASSPYWNEQFF. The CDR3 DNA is TGTGCCAGTAGTCCCTATTGGAATGAGCAGTTCTTC.

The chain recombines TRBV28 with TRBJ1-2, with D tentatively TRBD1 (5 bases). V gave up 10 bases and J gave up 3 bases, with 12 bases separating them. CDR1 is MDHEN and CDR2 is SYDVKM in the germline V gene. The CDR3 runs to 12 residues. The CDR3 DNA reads TGTGCCATTCCAACAGGTGACTATGGCTACACCTTC. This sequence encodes CAIPTGDYGYTF.

The CDR3 nucleotides read TGTGCCAGCAGCCTGGGACTAGCGGGAAGAGGGACCCAGTACTTC. Its protein product is CASSLGLAGRGTQYF. This chain uses TRBV7-2 with TRBJ2-5, with 13 bases matching TRBD2. This CDR3 contains 15 residues. V lost 5 bases, J lost 7 bases, and 7 bases stayed unmatched. Germline loops: CDR1 SGHTA, CDR2 FQGNSA.

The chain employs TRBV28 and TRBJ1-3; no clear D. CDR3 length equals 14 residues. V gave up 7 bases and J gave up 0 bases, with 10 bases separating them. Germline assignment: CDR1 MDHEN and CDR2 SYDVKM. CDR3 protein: CASTRARSGNTIYF. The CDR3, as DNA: TGTGCCAGCACCCGCGCCCGCTCTGGAAACACCATATATTTT.